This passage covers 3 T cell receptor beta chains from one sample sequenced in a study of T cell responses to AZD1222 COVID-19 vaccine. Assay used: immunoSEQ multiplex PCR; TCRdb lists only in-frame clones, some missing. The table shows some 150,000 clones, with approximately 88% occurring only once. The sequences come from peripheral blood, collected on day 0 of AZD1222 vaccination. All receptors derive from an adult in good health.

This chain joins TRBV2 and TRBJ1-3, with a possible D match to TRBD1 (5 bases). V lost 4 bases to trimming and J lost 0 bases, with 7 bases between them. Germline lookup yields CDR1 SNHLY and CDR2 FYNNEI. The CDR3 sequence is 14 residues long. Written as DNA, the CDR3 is TGTGCCAGCAGTGTGGGACTCTCTGGAAACACCATATATTTT. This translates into CASSVGLSGNTIYF.

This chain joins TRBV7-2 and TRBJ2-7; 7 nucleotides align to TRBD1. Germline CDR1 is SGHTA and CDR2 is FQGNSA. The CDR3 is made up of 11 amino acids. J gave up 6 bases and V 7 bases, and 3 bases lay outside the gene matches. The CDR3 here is CASNNRGEQYF. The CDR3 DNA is TGTGCCAGCAACAACAGGGGCGAGCAGTACTTC.

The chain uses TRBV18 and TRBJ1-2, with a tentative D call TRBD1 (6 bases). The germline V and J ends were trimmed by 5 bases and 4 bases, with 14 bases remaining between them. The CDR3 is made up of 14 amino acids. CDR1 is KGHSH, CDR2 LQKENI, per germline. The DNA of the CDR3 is TGTGCCAGCTCAAACAGGGCCGAGGGCTATGGCTACACCTTC. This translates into CASSNRAEGYGYTF.